The next 7 T cell receptor beta chains were all read from a single sample in a study of blood T cells in healthy people across ages (dated by TCRdb to 2013 to 2016). Library preparation employed 5' RACE. A second about 7 to 11 cycle PCR used a sample-barcoded 5' primer and a J-beta primer mix. Clones were called with MiXCR by TCRdb after fastp trimmed the public reads at Q25, and only in-frame beta chains were retained. Each entry is one CDR3 protein sequence, shown with its most common DNA and genes. The sample profile shows some 1,800,000 distinct CDR3 sequences; about two fifths of them were found once. The top ten clonotypes cover around 23% of the sample. Sequenced material: blood. The receptors here all came from a human donor in good health.

This sequence joins TRBV7-2 and TRBJ2-4; D perhaps matches TRBD1 (5 bases). This CDR3 is 12 amino acids long. Between the trimmed V and J ends, which lost 1 base and 14 bases, there was a span of 12 bases. Germline V gene lookup returns CDR1 SGHTA and CDR2 FQGNSA. CDR3 nucleotides: TGTGCCAGCAGCTTAGATTCAGGGATGAAGTACTTC. Translated: CASSLDSGMKYF.

There are a few counts of this clonotype. V usage is TRBV10-3 and J usage is TRBJ2-1; D call uncertain. Per germline, CDR1 ENHRY and CDR2 SYGVKD. Trimming shortened V by 8 bases and J by 5 bases, and 22 bases separated the two germline ends. This CDR3 is built from 16 residues. The CDR3 nucleotides read TGTGCCATCCTAATGGGGATGGCCGACGCTAACAATGAGCAGTTCTTC. Protein: CAILMGMADANNEQFF.

This clonotype showed up just once. The chain joins TRBV29-1 to TRBJ2-7; D may correspond to TRBD1 or TRBD2 (6 bases each). The CDR3 runs 14 residues. V gave up 7 bases and J gave up 5 bases, with 21 bases separating them. From germline, CDR1 is SQVTM and CDR2 ANQGSEA. The CDR3 coding sequence is TGCAGCGCGGGAACGGGGGCGCTTAGCCACGAGCAGTACTTC. It encodes CSAGTGALSHEQYF.

In this sample, this clonotype turned up a few times. The J gene is TRBJ2-7, the V gene TRBV2; no firm D call. CDR1 and CDR2 from the germline V gene are SNHLY and FYNNEI. The CDR3 extends over 11 amino acids. V lost 11 bases and J 2 bases, leaving 10 bases between the germline ends. The chain's CDR3 is CAVRLTYEQYF. In DNA, the CDR3 is TGTGCCGTCCGACTGACCTACGAGCAGTACTTC.

This clonotype was seen a handful of times. The CDR3 nucleotides are TGTGCCAGCAGTCAAGAACGGGGATCACCCCTCCACTTT. It encodes CASSQERGSPLHF. V is TRBV27 and J is TRBJ1-6; D ambiguous. The V and J ends lost 5 bases and 10 bases respectively, with 12 bases between them. The CDR3 runs to 13 residues. The V gene's germline CDR1 is MNHEY and CDR2 SMNVEV (reference sequence).

The V gene is TRBV9, the J gene TRBJ1-2; D remains unclear. The V gene lost 3 bases and the J gene lost 8 bases, with 8 bases spanning the gap. The CDR3 covers 11 residues. Germline CDR1 SGDLS, CDR2 YYNGEE. The CDR3 nucleotides read TGTGCCAGCAGCGGTCTATGGGGCTACACCTTC. This gives the protein CASSGLWGYTF.

Note on this clonotype: One end of the junction does not line up with germline, which may come from a read error. The chain is built from TRBV11-2 and TRBJ2-5, with TRBD2 as a possible D gene (6 bases). CDR1 is SGHAT, CDR2 FQNNGV, per germline. The CDR3 consists of 15 residues. CDR3 in DNA: TGTGCCATCAGCTTTCGCGGCGGGGATTGGGAGACCCAGTACTTC. As protein: CAISFRGGDWETQYF. Looking up the rest from reference TRBV11-2 and TRBJ2-5 gives the full variable domain: EAGVAQSPRYKIIEKRQSVAFWCNPISGHATLYWYQQILGQGPKLLIQFQNNGVVDDSQLPKDRFSAERLKGVDSTLKIQPAKLEDSAVYLCAISFRGGDWETQYFGPGTRLLVL.